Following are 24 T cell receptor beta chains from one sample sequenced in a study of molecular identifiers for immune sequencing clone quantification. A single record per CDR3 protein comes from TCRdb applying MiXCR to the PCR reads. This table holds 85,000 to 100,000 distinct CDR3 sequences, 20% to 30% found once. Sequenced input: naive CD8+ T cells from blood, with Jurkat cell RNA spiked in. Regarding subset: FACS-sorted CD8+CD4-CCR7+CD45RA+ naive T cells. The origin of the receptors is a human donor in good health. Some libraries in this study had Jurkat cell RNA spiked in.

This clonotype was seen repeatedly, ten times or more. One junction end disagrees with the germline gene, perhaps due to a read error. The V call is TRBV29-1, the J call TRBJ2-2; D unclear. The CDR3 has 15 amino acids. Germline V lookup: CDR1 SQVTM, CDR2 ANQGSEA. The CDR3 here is CSVEDTEITTGELFF. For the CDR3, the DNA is TGCAGCGTTGAAGATACGGAGATTACCACCGGAGAGCTGTTTTTT.

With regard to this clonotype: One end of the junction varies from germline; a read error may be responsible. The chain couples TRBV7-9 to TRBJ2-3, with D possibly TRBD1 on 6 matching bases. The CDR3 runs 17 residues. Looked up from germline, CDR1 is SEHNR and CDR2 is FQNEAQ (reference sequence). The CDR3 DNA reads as TGTGCCAGCAGCTTGACGGCGGCAGGAAGGGACACAGGTACGCAGTATTTT. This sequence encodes CASSLTAAGRDTGTQYF.

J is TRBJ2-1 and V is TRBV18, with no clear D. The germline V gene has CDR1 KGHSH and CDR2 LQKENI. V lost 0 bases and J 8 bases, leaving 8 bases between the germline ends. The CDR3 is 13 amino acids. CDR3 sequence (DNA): TGTGCCAGCTCACCACCTATAAGAGATGAGCAGTTCTTC. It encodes CASSPPIRDEQFF. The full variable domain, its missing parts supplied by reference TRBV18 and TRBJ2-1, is NAGVMQNPRHLVRRRGQEARLRCSPMKGHSHVYWYRQLPEEGLKFMVYLQKENIIDESGMPKERFSAEFPKEGPSILRIQQVVRGDSAAYFCASSPPIRDEQFFGPGTRLTVL.

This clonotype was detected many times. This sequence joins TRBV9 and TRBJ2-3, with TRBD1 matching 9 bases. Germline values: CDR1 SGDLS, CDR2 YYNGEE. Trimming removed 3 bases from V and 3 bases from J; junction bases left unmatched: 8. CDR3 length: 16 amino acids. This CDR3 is CASSAEQGALTDTQYF. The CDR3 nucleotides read TGTGCCAGCAGCGCCGAACAGGGGGCCTTAACAGATACGCAGTATTTT.

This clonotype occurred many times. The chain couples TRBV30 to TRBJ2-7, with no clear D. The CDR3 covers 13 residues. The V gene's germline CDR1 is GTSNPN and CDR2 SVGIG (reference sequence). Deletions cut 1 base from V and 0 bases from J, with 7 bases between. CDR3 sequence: CAWSAGYSYEQYF. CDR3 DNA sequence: TGTGCCTGGAGTGCAGGATACTCCTACGAGCAGTACTTC.

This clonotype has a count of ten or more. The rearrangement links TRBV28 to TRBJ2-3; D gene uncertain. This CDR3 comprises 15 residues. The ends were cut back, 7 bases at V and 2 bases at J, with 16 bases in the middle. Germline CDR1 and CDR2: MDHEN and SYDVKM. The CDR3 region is CASTPLADNTDTQYF. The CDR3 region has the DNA TGTGCCAGCACCCCCCTCGCAGACAACACAGATACGCAGTATTTT.

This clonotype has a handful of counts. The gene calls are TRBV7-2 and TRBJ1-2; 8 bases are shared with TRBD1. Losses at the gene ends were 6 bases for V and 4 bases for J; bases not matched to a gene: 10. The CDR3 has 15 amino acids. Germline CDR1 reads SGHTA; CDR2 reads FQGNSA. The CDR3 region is CASSPPTGDGYGYTF. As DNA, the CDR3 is TGTGCCAGCAGTCCACCGACAGGGGACGGCTATGGCTACACCTTC.

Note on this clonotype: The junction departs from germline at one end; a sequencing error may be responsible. DNA of the CDR3: TGTGCCAGCAGCTACTTTAAGAGCTCCTACAATGAGCAGTTCTTC. This codes for CASSYFKSSYNEQFF. V gene TRBV5-3 combines with J gene TRBJ2-1; no reliable D call. TRBV5-3 is reported as an ORF; its role is uncertain. The length of the CDR3 is 15 residues.

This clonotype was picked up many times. CDR3 loop: CASSPGEGANVLTF. The DNA of the CDR3 is TGTGCCAGCTCACCAGGGGAGGGGGCCAACGTCCTGACTTTC. V gene TRBV18 combines with J gene TRBJ2-6, with D perhaps TRBD2 (5 bases). The CDR3 is made up of 14 amino acids. Germline loops: CDR1 KGHSH, CDR2 LQKENI. V lost 2 bases to trimming and J lost 4 bases, with 6 bases between them.

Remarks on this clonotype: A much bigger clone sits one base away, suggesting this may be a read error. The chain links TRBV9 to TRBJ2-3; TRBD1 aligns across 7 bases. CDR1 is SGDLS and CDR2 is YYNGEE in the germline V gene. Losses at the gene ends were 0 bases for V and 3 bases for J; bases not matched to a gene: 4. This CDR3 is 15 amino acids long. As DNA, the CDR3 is TGTGCCAGCAGCGTAGATCGGACAGGAACAGATACGCAGTATTTT. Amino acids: CASSVDRTGTDTQYF.

CDR3 DNA sequence: TGTGCCAGCAGTGTACAGCTAAACTACGAGCAGTACTTC. As protein: CASSVQLNYEQYF. This sequence joins TRBV5-6 and TRBJ2-7, with unresolved D. The germline V gene has CDR1 SGHDT and CDR2 YYEEEE. The CDR3 runs 13 residues. The germline V and J ends were trimmed by 5 bases and 3 bases, with 12 bases remaining between them. Using reference TRBV5-6 and TRBJ2-7 for the parts outside the CDR3, the full variable domain is DAGVTQSPTHLIKTRGQQVTLRCSPKSGHDTVSWYQQALGQGPQFIFQYYEEEERQRGNFPDRFSGHQFPNYSSELNVNALLLGDSALYLCASSVQLNYEQYFGPGTRLTVT.

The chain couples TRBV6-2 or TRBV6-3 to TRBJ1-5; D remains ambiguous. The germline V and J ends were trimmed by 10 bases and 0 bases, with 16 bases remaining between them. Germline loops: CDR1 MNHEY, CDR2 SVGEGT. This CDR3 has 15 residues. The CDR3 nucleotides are TGTGCCACCTCAAAGTTCCCTTATAGCAATCAGCCCCAGCATTTT. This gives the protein CATSKFPYSNQPQHF.

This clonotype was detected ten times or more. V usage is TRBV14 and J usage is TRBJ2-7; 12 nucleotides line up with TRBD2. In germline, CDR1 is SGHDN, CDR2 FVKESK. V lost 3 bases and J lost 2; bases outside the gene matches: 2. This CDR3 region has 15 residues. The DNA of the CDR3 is TGTGCCAGCAGCCATACTAGCGGGGGGACCTACGAGCAGTACTTC. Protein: CASSHTSGGTYEQYF.

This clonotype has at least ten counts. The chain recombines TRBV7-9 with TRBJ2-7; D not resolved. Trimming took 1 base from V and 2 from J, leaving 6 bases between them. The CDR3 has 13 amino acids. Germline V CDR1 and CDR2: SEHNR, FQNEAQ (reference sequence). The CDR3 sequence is CASSLGSTYEQYF. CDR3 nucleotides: TGTGCCAGCAGCTTAGGATCGACCTACGAGCAGTACTTC.

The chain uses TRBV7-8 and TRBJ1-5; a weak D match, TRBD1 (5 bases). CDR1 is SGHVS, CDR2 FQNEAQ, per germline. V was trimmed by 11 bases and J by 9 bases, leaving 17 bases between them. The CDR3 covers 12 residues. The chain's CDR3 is CAPGRAEPPQHF. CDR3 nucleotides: TGTGCCCCCGGCAGGGCGGAGCCGCCCCAGCATTTT.

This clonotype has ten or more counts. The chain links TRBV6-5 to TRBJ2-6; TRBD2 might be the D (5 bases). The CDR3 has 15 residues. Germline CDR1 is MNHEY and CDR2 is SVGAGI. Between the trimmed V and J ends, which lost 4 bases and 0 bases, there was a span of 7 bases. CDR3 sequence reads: CASSSGVSGANVLTF. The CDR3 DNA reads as TGTGCCAGCAGTTCCGGGGTCTCTGGGGCCAACGTCCTGACTTTC.

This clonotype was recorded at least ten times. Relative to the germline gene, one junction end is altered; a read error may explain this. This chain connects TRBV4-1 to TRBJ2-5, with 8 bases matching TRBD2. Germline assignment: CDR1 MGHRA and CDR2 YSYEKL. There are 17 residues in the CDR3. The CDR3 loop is CASSQSVWRGAQETQYF. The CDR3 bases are TGCGCCAGCAGCCAATCGGTGTGGCGGGGGGCCCAAGAGACACAGTACTTC.

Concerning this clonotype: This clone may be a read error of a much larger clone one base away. The CDR3 DNA follows: TGTGCCAGCAGCCCTCACCCCCCTCTTACAGGAGACAATCAGCCCCAGCATTTT. The encoded protein is CASSPHPPLTGDNQPQHF. The chain has TRBV6-5 and TRBJ1-5; D perhaps matches TRBD1 (5 bases). CDR1 MNHEY and CDR2 SVGAGI come from the germline V gene. This CDR3 spans 18 amino acids. Trimming shortened V by 6 bases and J by 3 bases, and 24 bases separated the two germline ends.

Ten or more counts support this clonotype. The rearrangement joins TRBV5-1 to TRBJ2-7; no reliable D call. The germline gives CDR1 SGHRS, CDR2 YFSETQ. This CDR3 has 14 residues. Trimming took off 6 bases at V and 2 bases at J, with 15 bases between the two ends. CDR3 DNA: TGCGCCAGCACCTCCGGGCCGGCCGCCTACGAGCAGTACTTC. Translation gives CASTSGPAAYEQYF.

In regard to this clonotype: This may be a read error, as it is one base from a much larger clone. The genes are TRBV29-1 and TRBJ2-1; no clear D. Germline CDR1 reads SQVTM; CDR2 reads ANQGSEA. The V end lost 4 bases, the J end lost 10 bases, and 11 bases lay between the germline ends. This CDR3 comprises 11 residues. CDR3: CSVASVGEQFF. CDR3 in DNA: TGCAGCGTTGCCTCCGTGGGGGAGCAGTTCTTC.

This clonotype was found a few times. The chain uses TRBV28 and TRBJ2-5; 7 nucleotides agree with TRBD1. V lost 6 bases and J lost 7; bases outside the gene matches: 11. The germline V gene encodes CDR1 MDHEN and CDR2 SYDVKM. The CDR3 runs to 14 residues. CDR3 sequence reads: CASRPQGEFGTQYF. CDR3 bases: TGTGCCAGCAGACCGCAGGGGGAGTTTGGGACCCAGTACTTC.

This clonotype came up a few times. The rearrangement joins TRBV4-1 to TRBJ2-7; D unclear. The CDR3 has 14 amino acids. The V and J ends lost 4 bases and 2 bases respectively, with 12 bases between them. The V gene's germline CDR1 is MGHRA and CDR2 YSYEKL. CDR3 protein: CASSLETGTYEQYF. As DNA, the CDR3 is TGCGCCAGCAGCCTAGAGACCGGAACCTACGAGCAGTACTTC.

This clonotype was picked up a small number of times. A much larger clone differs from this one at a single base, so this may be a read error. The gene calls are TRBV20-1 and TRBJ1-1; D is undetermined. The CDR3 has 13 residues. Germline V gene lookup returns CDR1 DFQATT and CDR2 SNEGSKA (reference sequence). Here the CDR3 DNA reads TGCGGTGCCATGGGCCAATCGAACACTGAAGCTTTCTTT. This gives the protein CGAMGQSNTEAFF.

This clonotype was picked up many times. The chain's CDR3 is CASSPGLGYEQYF. For the CDR3, the DNA is TGTGCCAGCAGTCCGGGGCTAGGCTACGAGCAGTACTTC. The chain links TRBV6-5 to TRBJ2-7; either TRBD1 or TRBD2 may fit D (5 bases each). Deletions cut 5 bases from V and 3 bases from J, with 11 bases between. The CDR3 sequence is 13 residues long. Germline CDR1 is MNHEY and CDR2 is SVGAGI.